Following are 9 T cell receptor beta chains from one sample sequenced in a study of blood T cell repertoires in COVID-19. TCRdb's table, derived via immunoSEQ multiplex PCR, lists solely in-frame clones and lacks some. Altogether some 140,000 clones are present, just under 85% being singletons, with the ten largest covering 25% to 30%. What was sequenced was peripheral blood. The receptor source for this set is a woman aged 55-69 years with acute or convalescent COVID-19.

This rearrangement joins TRBV10-1 to TRBJ2-3, with D tentatively TRBD2 (5 bases). V was shortened by 0 bases and J by 2 bases, with 9 bases between the two germline ends. This CDR3 is built from 15 residues. Germline CDR1 is WNHNN and CDR2 is SYGVQD (reference sequence). In DNA, the CDR3 is TGCGCCAGCAGTGAGTCGGTAGCGTTCACAGATACGCAGTATTTT. Translated, it gives CASSESVAFTDTQYF.

The chain is built from TRBV5-8 and TRBJ2-1, with TRBD1 identical over 11 bases. In germline, CDR1 is SGHTS, CDR2 YDEGEE. This CDR3 is built from 15 residues. J was trimmed by 5 bases and V by 2 bases; bases with no gene match: 3. CDR3 amino acids: CASSFGTGGNNEQFF. In DNA form, the CDR3 reads TGTGCCAGCAGCTTCGGGACAGGGGGAAACAATGAGCAGTTCTTC. The full variable domain, rest sourced from reference TRBV5-8 and TRBJ2-1, is EAGVTQSPTHLIKTRGQQATLRCSPISGHTSVYWYQQALGLGLQFLLWYDEGEERNRGNFPPRFSGRQFPNYSSELNVNALELEDSALYLCASSFGTGGNNEQFFGPGTRLTVL.

This clone appeared once. The rearrangement uses TRBV5-1 and TRBJ2-6, with D uncertain. V lost 0 bases, J lost 4 bases, and 14 bases lay in between. Germline CDR1 reads SGHRS; CDR2 reads YFSETQ. The CDR3 extends over 17 amino acids. In DNA form, the CDR3 reads TGCGCCAGCAGCTTGGGGAGCGTACCTGCCGGGGCCAACGTCCTGACTTTC. This gives the protein CASSLGSVPAGANVLTF.

The chain uses TRBV5-1 and TRBJ2-7, with a tentative D call TRBD2 (5 bases). The CDR3 is 16 residues long. With 4 bases removed from V and 0 bases from J, the gap between germline ends came to 17 bases. CDR1 is SGHRS, CDR2 YFSETQ, per germline. CDR3 coding DNA: TGCGCCAGCAGCCTGGGTGAGGGTGGGAGCTCCTACGAGCAGTACTTC. Amino acids: CASSLGEGGSSYEQYF. Looking up the rest from reference TRBV5-1 and TRBJ2-7 gives the full variable domain: KAGVTQTPRYLIKTRGQQVTLSCSPISGHRSVSWYQQTPGQGLQFLFEYFSETQRNKGNFPGRFSGRQFSNSRSEMNVSTLELGDSALYLCASSLGEGGSSYEQYFGPGTRLTVT.

The chain couples TRBV2 to TRBJ2-1, with 9 bases fitting TRBD2. V was clipped by 2 bases and J by 4 bases; unmatched bases: 3. The CDR3 has 15 amino acids. The germline V gene encodes CDR1 SNHLY and CDR2 FYNNEI. This CDR3 reads CASSEQLAGYNEQFF. In DNA form, the CDR3 reads TGTGCCAGCAGTGAACAACTAGCGGGTTACAATGAGCAGTTCTTC.

This chain joins TRBV7-9 and TRBJ1-2; TRBD1 agrees at 12 bases. This CDR3 spans 16 amino acids. Germline CDR1 and CDR2: SEHNR and FQNEAQ (reference sequence). Losses at the gene ends were 5 bases for V and 6 bases for J; bases not matched to a gene: 10. The CDR3 reads CASSPGPGTGGDGYTF. The CDR3 region has the DNA TGTGCCAGCAGCCCAGGCCCCGGGACAGGGGGCGATGGCTACACCTTC.

The V gene is TRBV30, the J gene TRBJ2-7; 7 bases match TRBD2. V lost 0 bases, J lost 2 bases, and 7 bases stayed unmatched. The CDR3 consists of 15 residues. Germline V lookup: CDR1 GTSNPN, CDR2 SVGIG (reference sequence). The CDR3 DNA is TGTGCCTGGAGTGTATGGGGGGGGATGACCTACGAGCAGTACTTC. The encoded protein is CAWSVWGGMTYEQYF.

This chain uses TRBV28 with TRBJ1-5; D unclear. V was cut by 6 bases and J by 1 base, with 19 bases left in between. Per the germline V gene, CDR1 is MDHEN and CDR2 is SYDVKM. The CDR3 has 17 amino acids. CDR3 residues: CASSPLLGGMSNQPQHF. For the CDR3, the DNA is TGTGCCAGCAGCCCACTCCTTGGAGGGATGAGCAATCAGCCCCAGCATTTT.

The CDR3 coding sequence is TGTGCCAGTAGTATTCGGGGAAATTCACCCCTCCACTTT. The encoded protein is CASSIRGNSPLHF. V usage is TRBV19 and J usage is TRBJ1-6; the D is unclear. V was shortened by 3 bases and J by 7 bases, with 7 bases between the two germline ends. Germline lookup yields CDR1 LNHDA and CDR2 SQIVND (reference sequence). The CDR3 contains 13 residues.